One sample yielded the 26 T cell receptor beta chains listed below, sequenced in a study of T-cell reconstitution after alpha-beta-depleted transplantation in children. Unique molecular identifiers featured in how the TCRbeta library was prepared. MiXCR was run by TCRdb on the PCR reads, yielding one entry per CDR3 protein. Counted here are fewer than 750,000 distinct CDR3 sequences, 20% to 25% occurring once; the ten biggest clones make up 13% to 15%. Source: PBMCs, mostly from graft donor cells, taken 360 days after TCRalphabeta/CD19-depleted stem cell transplant. These receptors were taken from a boy less than two years old who had a stem cell transplant for acute myeloid leukemia, so the T cells may come from the graft donor.

The rearrangement uses TRBV28 and TRBJ2-1; D gene unclear. Trimming stripped 4 bases from V and 6 bases from J, with 10 bases between. The CDR3 spans 13 residues. The germline V gene has CDR1 MDHEN and CDR2 SYDVKM. The CDR3 loop is CASSSPGPNEQFF. For the CDR3, the DNA is TGTGCCAGCAGTTCCCCAGGACCCAATGAGCAGTTCTTC.

This clonotype was observed a few times. The V gene is TRBV20-1, the J gene TRBJ2-5; possible D gene TRBD2, 7 bases. The germline CDR1 and CDR2 sequences are DFQATT and SNEGSKA (reference sequence). The germline V and J ends were trimmed by 1 base and 2 bases, with 11 bases remaining between them. The CDR3 extends over 14 amino acids. The CDR3 region is CSARAGGSQETQYF. CDR3 bases: TGCAGTGCTAGAGCGGGGGGCTCACAAGAGACCCAGTACTTC.

V gene TRBV18 combines with J gene TRBJ2-7; 10 nucleotides align to TRBD2. Germline V gene sequence: CDR1 KGHSH, CDR2 LQKENI. Losses at the gene ends were 1 base for V and 2 bases for J; bases not matched to a gene: 5. This CDR3 region has 16 residues. The CDR3 reads CASSPRLAGGPYEQYF. CDR3 bases: TGTGCCAGCTCACCACGTTTAGCGGGGGGACCCTACGAGCAGTACTTC.

A few counts support this clonotype. The V gene is TRBV20-1, the J gene TRBJ2-2; 8 nucleotides match TRBD2. Germline V CDR1 and CDR2: DFQATT, SNEGSKA (reference sequence). The CDR3 consists of 14 residues. Unmatched junction bases numbered 1, after V lost 3 bases and J lost 1 base. The CDR3 loop reads CSASAGGNTGELFF. CDR3 sequence (DNA): TGCAGTGCTAGTGCGGGGGGGAACACCGGGGAGCTGTTTTTT.

This clonotype showed up many times. V and J are TRBV7-6 and TRBJ1-1, with D perhaps matching TRBD1 (5 bases). The CDR3 has 13 residues. The V end was cut by 6 bases, the J end by 6 bases, with 14 bases between. Germline lookup yields CDR1 SGHVS and CDR2 FNYEAQ. DNA of the CDR3: TGTGCCAGCAGTCGAACCCCAGGGTCTGAAGCTTTCTTT. The encoded protein is CASSRTPGSEAFF. The variable domain in full, completed from reference TRBV7-6 and TRBJ1-1, reads GAGVSQSPRYKVTKRGQDVALRCDPISGHVSLYWYRQALGQGPEFLTYFNYEAQQDKSGLPNDRFSAERPEGSISTLTIQRTEQRDSAMYRCASSRTPGSEAFFGQGTRLTVV.

V is TRBV5-6 and J is TRBJ2-3; D perhaps matches TRBD1 (6 bases). Trimming left V 3 bases short and J 0 bases short, with 20 bases between. The CDR3 has 18 amino acids. Germline assignment: CDR1 SGHDT and CDR2 YYEEEE. CDR3 in amino acids: CASSWDNELLSSTDTQYF. CDR3 nucleotide sequence: TGTGCCAGCAGCTGGGACAACGAATTACTATCTAGCACAGATACGCAGTATTTT.

The rearrangement links TRBV7-2 to TRBJ2-5; maybe TRBD1 (6 bases). Germline V gene data show CDR1 as SGHTA and CDR2 as FQGNSA. Between the trimmed V and J ends, which lost 1 base and 2 bases, there was a span of 11 bases. The CDR3 contains 15 residues. CDR3 region: CASSLVDGTQETQYF. CDR3 DNA sequence: TGTGCCAGCAGCTTAGTCGACGGGACACAAGAGACCCAGTACTTC.

This clonotype was counted only a few times. The chain carries TRBV11-2 and TRBJ2-3; 8 bases line up with TRBD2. CDR1 SGHAT and CDR2 FQNNGV come from the germline V gene. The V gene end was trimmed by 4 bases and the J gene end by 1 base; junction bases not matched to a gene: 7. CDR3 length equals 16 residues. The DNA of the CDR3 is TGTGCCAGCAGCTCGGAGAGGCGGGGGGGCACAGATACGCAGTATTTT. It encodes CASSSERRGGTDTQYF.

This chain links TRBV10-2 with TRBJ1-4; D gene uncertain. Trimming removed 4 bases at V and 14 bases at J, with 14 bases between. The CDR3 has 12 amino acids. Germline V gene sequence: CDR1 WSHSY, CDR2 SAAADI. The DNA of the CDR3 is TGCGCCAGCAGTGGTCGGGCCAACGAGCTGTTTTTT. As protein: CASSGRANELFF.

This clonotype showed up many times. This chain links TRBV20-1 with TRBJ2-3; 9 bases fit TRBD2. The CDR3 sequence is 16 residues long. V trimming: 6 bases; J trimming: 1 base; junction bases outside the gene matches: 11. Germline V lookup: CDR1 DFQATT, CDR2 SNEGSKA (reference sequence). CDR3: CSAGSLAGLGTDTQYF. The CDR3 nucleotides are TGCAGTGCGGGGTCGCTAGCGGGGTTGGGCACAGATACGCAGTATTTT.

The gene calls are TRBV12-3 or TRBV12-4 and TRBJ2-5, with TRBD2 matching 9 bases. With V trimmed by 6 bases and J by 5 bases, 4 bases remained unmatched. The CDR3 extends over 13 amino acids. CDR3 DNA sequence: TGTGCCAGCAGCGCGGGGGGGAGGGAGACCCAGTACTTC. This encodes CASSAGGRETQYF.

V is TRBV6-5 and J is TRBJ1-1, with D perhaps matching TRBD1 (6 bases). The V and J ends lost 0 bases and 1 base respectively, with 15 bases between them. Germline V CDR1 and CDR2: MNHEY, SVGAGI. The CDR3 sequence is 17 residues long. The CDR3 here is CASSYSYRGRRNTEAFF. DNA for the CDR3: TGTGCCAGCAGTTACTCTTACCGGGGGCGCCGGAACACTGAAGCTTTCTTT.

This clonotype appeared a few times. The chain combines TRBV12-3 or TRBV12-4 with TRBJ1-5; D not certain. The CDR3 spans 12 residues. The V and J ends lost 4 bases and 10 bases respectively, with 11 bases between them. CDR3 DNA: TGTGCCAGCAGTTCCAACTACGGACCCCAGCATTTT. Its translation is CASSSNYGPQHF.

The gene calls are TRBV4-3 and TRBJ1-1; D possibly corresponds to TRBD1 (5 bases). The CDR3 has 13 amino acids. Germline CDR1 is LGHNA and CDR2 is YSLEER. V shed 2 bases and J shed 5 bases, with 9 bases lying between them. CDR3 amino acids: CASSQLGGTEAFF. As DNA, the CDR3 is TGCGCCAGCAGCCAATTGGGGGGTACTGAAGCTTTCTTT.

V and J are TRBV20-1 and TRBJ2-3; 8 nucleotides match TRBD2. The V and J ends lost 3 bases and 1 base, in that order; junction bases with no gene match: 6. The CDR3 length is 15 residues. The V gene's germline CDR1 is DFQATT and CDR2 SNEGSKA (reference sequence). CDR3 bases: TGCAGTGCTAGGCCGGGACTAGGGGGCACAGATACGCAGTATTTT. This encodes CSARPGLGGTDTQYF.

V and J are TRBV20-1 and TRBJ1-6; D not resolved. The CDR3 extends over 15 amino acids. Germline CDR1 DFQATT, CDR2 SNEGSKA (reference sequence). Trimming took 2 bases from V and 2 from J, leaving 10 bases between them. The CDR3 DNA sequence: TGCAGTGCTAGATGGACGGGAGCCTATAATTCACCCCTCCACTTT. It specifies CSARWTGAYNSPLHF.

This clonotype was observed a handful of times. The junction shows a germline mismatch at one end, possibly a read error. This chain uses TRBV11-2 with TRBJ2-1; D not resolved. Germline-derived CDR1 and CDR2 are SGHAT and FQNNGV. The CDR3 is 10 residues long. This CDR3 reads CASSLTDQVF. The CDR3 region has the DNA TGTGCCAGCAGCCTCACGGATCAGGTCTTC.

This clonotype has a count of ten or more. V usage is TRBV20-1 and J usage is TRBJ2-7, with D perhaps matching TRBD1 (8 bases). CDR1 DFQATT and CDR2 SNEGSKA come from the germline V gene (reference sequence). V gave up 5 bases and J gave up 2 bases, with 16 bases separating them. The length of the CDR3 is 14 residues. The CDR3 is CSAGGDRPPYEQYF. The DNA of the CDR3 is TGCAGTGCTGGGGGGGACAGGCCACCCTACGAGCAGTACTTC.

Only a few counts were recorded for this clonotype. V gene TRBV10-3 combines with J gene TRBJ2-6, with D tentatively TRBD2 (5 bases). The CDR3 contains 14 residues. Germline assignment: CDR1 ENHRY and CDR2 SYGVKD. V was pared by 10 bases and J by 0 bases, with 10 bases between. The CDR3 coding sequence is TGTGCCACCTCGGGAAGCTCTGGGGCCAACGTCCTGACTTTC. It is translated as CATSGSSGANVLTF.

The chain is built from TRBV6-2 or TRBV6-3 and TRBJ2-1, with D perhaps TRBD1 or TRBD2 (6 bases each). The CDR3 length is 12 residues. Germline CDR1 reads MNHEY; CDR2 reads SVGEGT. The V gene lost 8 bases and the J gene lost 9 bases, with 14 bases spanning the gap. CDR3 residues: CASATGGGEQFF. DNA of the CDR3: TGTGCCAGCGCTACTGGAGGGGGTGAGCAGTTCTTC.

The V gene is TRBV6-6, the J gene TRBJ1-1; possible D gene TRBD1, 6 bases. The CDR3 runs 13 residues. CDR1 and CDR2 from the germline V gene are MNHNY and SVGAGI (reference sequence). V lost 7 bases to trimming and J lost 0 bases, with 9 bases between them. The CDR3 reads CASNQGLNTEAFF. DNA of the CDR3: TGTGCCAGCAATCAGGGGTTGAACACTGAAGCTTTCTTT.

The J gene is TRBJ2-3, the V gene TRBV7-9; unclear D gene. The CDR3 extends over 14 amino acids. The V end lost 5 bases, the J end lost 7 bases, and 16 bases lay between the germline ends. Germline loops: CDR1 SEHNR, CDR2 FQNEAQ (reference sequence). The CDR3 DNA reads TGTGCCAGCAGCCCCCCGAACCTCGAAAATACGCAGTATTTT. Residues: CASSPPNLENTQYF.

This clonotype came up many times. The chain links TRBV9 to TRBJ1-5; TRBD1 is a possible D gene (5 bases). The CDR3 contains 16 residues. Germline CDR1 SGDLS, CDR2 YYNGEE. The ends were cut back, 4 bases at V and 9 bases at J, with 23 bases in the middle. The CDR3: CASSPHEGGTSRPQHF. CDR3 DNA sequence: TGTGCCAGCAGCCCGCATGAGGGAGGGACCTCAAGGCCCCAGCATTTT.

This rearrangement joins TRBV7-2 to TRBJ1-2; D is unclear. CDR3 length: 15 residues. Germline V gene sequence: CDR1 SGHTA, CDR2 FQGNSA. The V gene lost 1 base and the J gene lost 4 bases, with 13 bases spanning the gap. CDR3 sequence (DNA): TGTGCCAGCAGCTTAGACCAGGTCTTGGGCTATGGCTACACCTTC. It specifies CASSLDQVLGYGYTF.

V usage is TRBV12-3 or TRBV12-4 and J usage is TRBJ2-7; D gene ambiguous. Trimming took 1 base from V and 3 from J, leaving 16 bases between them. This CDR3 spans 16 amino acids. CDR3 DNA sequence: TGTGCCAGCAGTTTAGTAATGGTTGGATGGGGCTACGAGCAGTACTTC. This encodes CASSLVMVGWGYEQYF.

This CDR3 is CAISAGQGIGNEQFF. In nucleotides, the CDR3 is TGTGCCATCAGTGCGGGGCAGGGGATAGGCAATGAGCAGTTCTTC. The rearrangement joins TRBV10-3 to TRBJ2-1; possible D gene TRBD1, 6 bases. Germline V lookup: CDR1 ENHRY, CDR2 SYGVKD. The V end lost 4 bases, the J end lost 6 bases, and 16 bases lay between the germline ends. The CDR3 sequence is 15 residues long.